These 19 T cell receptor beta chains were sequenced from one sample in a study of blood T cell repertoires in COVID-19. Method: immunoSEQ multiplex PCR; TCRdb's copy keeps in-frame clones and lacks some. The sample comprises about 250,000 clones, 86% of which are singletons, and approximately 6.2% rests with the top ten. Sequencing was carried out using peripheral blood. These receptors all stem from a woman older than 75 with COVID-19, enrolled during active disease.

The rearrangement links TRBV19 to TRBJ2-1; 10 bases agree with TRBD1. Trimming removed 5 bases from V and 10 bases from J; junction bases left unmatched: 11. Germline lookup yields CDR1 LNHDA and CDR2 SQIVND (reference sequence). The CDR3 extends over 15 amino acids. For the CDR3, the DNA is TGTGCCAGTAGTCCAGCGACAGGGGGCAAAAGCGAGCAGTTCTTC. It is translated as CASSPATGGKSEQFF.

This chain joins TRBV14 and TRBJ1-1; D perhaps matches TRBD1 (5 bases). The CDR3 is made up of 13 amino acids. Trimming cost V 3 bases and J 11 bases, with 16 bases left between them. CDR1 and CDR2 (germline): SGHDN, FVKESK. This CDR3 is CASSQVPWGEAFF. In DNA form, the CDR3 reads TGTGCCAGCAGCCAGGTCCCGTGGGGGGAGGCTTTCTTT.

The gene calls are TRBV30 and TRBJ1-1; tentative D call: TRBD1 (5 bases). This CDR3 contains 13 residues. Per germline, CDR1 GTSNPN and CDR2 SVGIG (reference sequence). V was trimmed by 5 bases and J by 3 bases, leaving 13 bases between them. As DNA, the CDR3 is TGTGCCTGGGGGGAGGGGAGGGACACTGAAGCTTTCTTT. Amino acid sequence: CAWGEGRDTEAFF.

The chain is built from TRBV28 and TRBJ1-2; 7 bases are a match to TRBD1. Germline CDR1 MDHEN, CDR2 SYDVKM. After removal of 2 bases from V and 7 bases from J, the junction contained 1 base not matched to a gene. CDR3 length equals 12 residues. CDR3 amino acids: CASSLGTVGYTF. Written as DNA, the CDR3 is TGTGCCAGCAGTTTAGGGACAGTTGGCTACACCTTC.

The V and J genes are TRBV3-1 (or the pseudogene TRBV3-2) and TRBJ2-1; 8 bases match TRBD1. CDR1 is LGHDT and CDR2 is YNNKEL in the germline V gene (reference sequence). V was clipped by 5 bases and J by 5 bases; unmatched bases: 8. This CDR3 is 15 amino acids long. The CDR3 sequence is CASSTGTGGHNEQFF. CDR3 DNA sequence: TGTGCCAGCAGCACTGGGACAGGTGGACACAATGAGCAGTTCTTC.

The CDR3 region is CASSPPSKANEKLFF. The CDR3 bases are TGTGCCAGCTCACCACCTAGCAAGGCTAATGAAAAACTGTTTTTT. The chain carries TRBV18 and TRBJ1-4; unclear D gene. Deletions cut 0 bases from V and 3 bases from J, with 8 bases between. Per the germline V gene, CDR1 is KGHSH and CDR2 is LQKENI. The CDR3 contains 15 residues.

The chain is built from TRBV19 and TRBJ2-3; possible D gene TRBD1, 5 bases. Trimming shortened V by 6 bases and J by 2 bases, and 9 bases separated the two germline ends. Germline V gives CDR1 LNHDA, CDR2 SQIVND (reference sequence). The CDR3 has 13 residues. The CDR3 DNA reads TGTGCCAGTAGATCACAGGACACAGATACGCAGTATTTT. Amino acids: CASRSQDTDTQYF.

The rearrangement links TRBV25-1 to TRBJ1-2, with D unresolved. This CDR3 is 15 amino acids long. Germline lookup yields CDR1 MGHDK and CDR2 SYGVNS. Trimming shortened V by 5 bases and J by 4 bases, and 17 bases separated the two germline ends. The CDR3 loop reads CASSSPGLGSYGYTF. For the CDR3, the DNA is TGTGCCAGCAGTTCACCAGGCCTCGGGAGCTATGGCTACACCTTC.

This chain connects TRBV7-2 to TRBJ2-1, with 12 positions matching TRBD2. There are 17 residues in the CDR3. Germline assignment: CDR1 SGHTA and CDR2 FQGNSA. Trimming cost V 3 bases and J 1 base; bases outside gene matches: 4. The CDR3 is CASSFTSGGISYNEQFF. In DNA form, the CDR3 reads TGTGCCAGCAGCTTCACTAGCGGGGGGATTTCCTACAATGAGCAGTTCTTC.

The chain is built from TRBV7-2 and TRBJ1-1; 8 nucleotides match TRBD1. V trimming: 4 bases; J trimming: 4 bases; junction bases outside the gene matches: 14. Germline loops: CDR1 SGHTA, CDR2 FQGNSA. The CDR3 is 17 residues long. CDR3 protein: CASSSANQGARVTEAFF. The CDR3 DNA reads as TGTGCCAGCAGCTCCGCCAATCAGGGGGCGCGGGTCACTGAAGCTTTCTTT.

The chain couples TRBV2 to TRBJ2-2; D gene unclear. The germline gives CDR1 SNHLY, CDR2 FYNNEI. The CDR3 loop spans 13 amino acids. Trimming removed 7 bases from V and 8 bases from J, with 14 bases in between. The CDR3 coding sequence is TGTGCCAGCACCCTTGAGGCGTCAGGGGAGCTGTTTTTT. Protein sequence: CASTLEASGELFF.

Of note for this clone: The sample has other DNA sequences that encode this CDR3 too. The V call is TRBV4-2, the J call TRBJ1-1, with D possibly being TRBD1 (5 bases). V lost 2 bases and J lost 1, with 8 bases in between. The CDR3 is made up of 14 amino acids. CDR1 is LGHNA and CDR2 is YNFKEQ in the germline V gene. CDR3 nucleotides: TGTGCCAGCAGCCAAACGGGGGGGAACACTGAAGCTTTCTTT. Protein product: CASSQTGGNTEAFF.

The rearrangement joins TRBV5-6 to TRBJ1-6; 8 positions agree with TRBD1. The CDR3 totals 14 residues. With 7 bases clipped from V and 8 bases from J, the junction kept 8 bases outside the gene matches. Germline CDR1 and CDR2: SGHDT and YYEEEE. For the CDR3, the DNA is TGTGCCAGCGGCGACAGGGGTCGAGATTCACCCCTCCACTTT. It yields the protein CASGDRGRDSPLHF.

The chain joins TRBV3-1 (or the pseudogene TRBV3-2) to TRBJ1-3; tentative D call: TRBD1 (5 bases). The germline V gene has CDR1 LGHDT and CDR2 YNNKEL (reference sequence). Trimming removed 5 bases from V and 0 bases from J, with 8 bases in between. The CDR3 totals 14 residues. This CDR3 reads CASSETVSGNTIYF. DNA of the CDR3: TGTGCCAGCAGCGAGACAGTCTCTGGAAACACCATATATTTT.

In this sample, this clone turned up once. The rearrangement links TRBV3-1 (or the pseudogene TRBV3-2) to TRBJ2-5, with 7 bases lining up with TRBD2. Germline CDR1 and CDR2: LGHDT and YNNKEL (reference sequence). The CDR3 loop spans 14 amino acids. V lost 2 bases, J lost 3 bases, and 3 bases stayed unmatched. The CDR3 nucleotides read TGTGCCAGCAGCCAATGGGCGGGGGAAGAGACCCAGTACTTC. It yields the protein CASSQWAGEETQYF.

The V and J genes are TRBV29-1 and TRBJ1-5, with 8 bases fitting TRBD1. Germline V CDR1 and CDR2: SQVTM, ANQGSEA. The CDR3 loop spans 17 amino acids. With V trimmed by 3 bases and J by 5 bases, 15 bases remained unmatched. The CDR3 loop reads CSVEPDRDLRGDQPQHF. DNA of the CDR3: TGCAGCGTTGAGCCGGACAGGGACCTAAGGGGGGATCAGCCCCAGCATTTT.

The chain carries TRBV6-5 and TRBJ1-5; 9 positions match TRBD1. The length of the CDR3 is 12 residues. Per the germline V gene, CDR1 is MNHEY and CDR2 is SVGAGI. Trimming cost V 11 bases and J 7 bases; bases outside gene matches: 6. CDR3 in DNA: TGTGCCGTGTCAACAGGGGGCCAGCCCCAGCATTTT. It yields the protein CAVSTGGQPQHF.

The chain links TRBV11-1 to TRBJ2-1; 10 positions match TRBD1. The J segment lost 1 base and the V segment lost 5 bases, leaving 2 bases of the junction unmatched. This CDR3 comprises 15 residues. Germline CDR1 and CDR2: SGHAT and FQDESV (reference sequence). CDR3 sequence (DNA): TGTGCCAGCAGCAAGGGACAGGGGTCCTACAATGAGCAGTTCTTC. Translated, it gives CASSKGQGSYNEQFF.

V gene TRBV2 combines with J gene TRBJ2-7; tentative D call: TRBD1 (6 bases). The CDR3 is 14 amino acids. Trimming took off 6 bases at V and 0 bases at J, with 12 bases between the two ends. The V gene's germline CDR1 is SNHLY and CDR2 FYNNEI. The CDR3 DNA follows: TGTGCCAGCAGATCCCGGGACAACTCCTACGAGCAGTACTTC. Protein: CASRSRDNSYEQYF.